This TCR beta chain stems from a study of blood T cells in healthy people across ages. This CDR3 is 17 amino acids long. From germline, CDR1 is SGDLS and CDR2 YYNGEE. V was cut by 0 bases and J by 4 bases, with 19 bases left in between. It was with a sample-barcoded 5' primer and a J-beta primer mix that a second PCR of about 7 to 12 cycles was run. One entry per CDR3 protein, called by TCRdb with MiXCR from the 5' RACE reads. Of fewer than 1,200,000 distinct CDR3 sequences listed, roughly a quarter are singletons. These data also formed part of another study, on T cells of mothers and their children.

This TCR derives from a girl aged 2-10 years in good health. Sequencing input: blood. V and J are TRBV9 and TRBJ1-2; possibly TRBD1 for D (5 bases). In DNA, the CDR3 is TGTGCCAGCAGCGTAGCCAAGGGGATGGAGGGTGGCTATGGCTACACCTTC. Its protein is CASSVAKGMEGGYGYTF.